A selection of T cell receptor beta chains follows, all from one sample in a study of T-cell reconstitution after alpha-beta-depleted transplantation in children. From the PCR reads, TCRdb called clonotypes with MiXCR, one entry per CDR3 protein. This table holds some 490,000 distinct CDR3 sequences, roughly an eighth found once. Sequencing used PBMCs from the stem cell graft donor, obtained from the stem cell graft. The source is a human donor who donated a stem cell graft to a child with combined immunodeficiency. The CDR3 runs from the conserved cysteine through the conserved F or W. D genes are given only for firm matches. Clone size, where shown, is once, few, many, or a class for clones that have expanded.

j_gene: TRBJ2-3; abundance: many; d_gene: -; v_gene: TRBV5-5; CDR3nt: TGTGCCAGCAGCTTGGACGGTTCTAGCACAGATACGCAGTATTTT; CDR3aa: CASSLDGSSTDTQYF
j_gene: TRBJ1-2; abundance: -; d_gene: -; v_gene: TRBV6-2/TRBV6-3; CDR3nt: TGTGCCAGCAGTTACGGTGGCCGTGCTAACTATGGCTACACCTTC; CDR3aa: CASSYGGRANYGYTF
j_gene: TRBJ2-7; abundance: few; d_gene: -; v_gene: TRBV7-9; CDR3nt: TGTGCCAGCAGCCACAGGGAAATCTACGAGCAGTACTTC; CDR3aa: CASSHREIYEQYF
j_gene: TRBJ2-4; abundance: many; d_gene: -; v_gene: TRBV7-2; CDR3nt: TGTGCCAGCAGCTTAATGGAGCCAGGGCAAAACATTCAGTACTTC; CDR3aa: CASSLMEPGQNIQYF
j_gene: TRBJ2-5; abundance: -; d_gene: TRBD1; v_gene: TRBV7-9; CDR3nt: TGTGCCAGCAGCTTAGGATGGGACAGGGAAGAGACCCAGTACTTC; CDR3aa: CASSLGWDREETQYF
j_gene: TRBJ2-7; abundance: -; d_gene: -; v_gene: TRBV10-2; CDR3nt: TGCGCCAGCAGTGGAGCGGCGAACTACGAGCAGTACTTC; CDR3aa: CASSGAANYEQYF
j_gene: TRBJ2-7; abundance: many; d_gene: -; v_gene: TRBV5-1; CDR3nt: TGCGCCAGCAGCTTGGGCAGGGACTGGACCTACGAGCAGTACTTC; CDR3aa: CASSLGRDWTYEQYF
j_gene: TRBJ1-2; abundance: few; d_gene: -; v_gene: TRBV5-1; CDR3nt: TGCGCCAGCAGCTTGGTTTTAGGCGATAACTATGGCTACACCTTC; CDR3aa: CASSLVLGDNYGYTF
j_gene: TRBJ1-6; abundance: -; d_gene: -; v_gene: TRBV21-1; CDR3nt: TGTGCCGTCATCGAGCCGGGTTCACCCCTCCACTTT; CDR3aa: CAVIEPGSPLHF
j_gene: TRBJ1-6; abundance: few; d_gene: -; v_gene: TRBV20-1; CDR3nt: TGCAGTGCTAGTGGTTTTTACAATTCACCCCTCCACTTT; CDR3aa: CSASGFYNSPLHF
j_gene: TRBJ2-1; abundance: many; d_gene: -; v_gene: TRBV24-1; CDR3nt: TGTGCCAGGGAGGGGACACCCAATGAGCAGTTCTTC; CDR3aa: CAREGTPNEQFF
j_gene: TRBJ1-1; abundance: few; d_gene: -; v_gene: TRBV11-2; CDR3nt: TGTGCCAGCAGCGGGACGGGGGGTGCGGGTTGGACTGAAGCTTTCTTT; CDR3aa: CASSGTGGAGWTEAFF
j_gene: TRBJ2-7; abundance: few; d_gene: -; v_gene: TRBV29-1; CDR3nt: TGCAGCGTCCTTAGCGGCGCCTCCTACGAGCAGTACTTC; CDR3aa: CSVLSGASYEQYF
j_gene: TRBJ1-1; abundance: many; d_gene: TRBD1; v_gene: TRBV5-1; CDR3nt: TGCGCCAGCAGCGAGGGACAGGGTATTAGTAATGAAGCTTTCTTT; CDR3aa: CASSEGQGISNEAFF
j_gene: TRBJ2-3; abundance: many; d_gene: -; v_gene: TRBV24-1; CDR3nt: TGTGCCACCAGCTTCGCGGGATCCACAGATACGCAGTATTTT; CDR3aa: CATSFAGSTDTQYF
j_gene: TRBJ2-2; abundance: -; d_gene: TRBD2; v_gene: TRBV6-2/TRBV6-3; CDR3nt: TGTGCCAGCGCGGCGGGGGGGCGCCCCGGGGAGCTGTTTTTT; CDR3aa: CASAAGGRPGELFF
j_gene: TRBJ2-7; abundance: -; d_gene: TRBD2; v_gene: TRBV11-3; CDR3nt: TGTGCCAGCAGCCAAGGCGGGACTAGCGGGACTACCTACGAGCAGTACTTC; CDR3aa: CASSQGGTSGTTYEQYF
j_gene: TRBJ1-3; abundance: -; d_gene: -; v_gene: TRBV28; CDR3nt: TGTGCCAGCAGTCAGAACAGGGCTGGAAACACCATATATTTT; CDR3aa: CASSQNRAGNTIYF
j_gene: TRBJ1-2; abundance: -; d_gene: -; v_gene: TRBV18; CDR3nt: TGTGCCAGCTCACCACAGGAGAACTATGGCTACACCTTC; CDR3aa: CASSPQENYGYTF
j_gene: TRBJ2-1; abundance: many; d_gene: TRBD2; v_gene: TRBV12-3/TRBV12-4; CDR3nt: TGTGCCAGCAGTTTAAGCGGGAGGGCCAGTGAGCAGTTCTTC; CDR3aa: CASSLSGRASEQFF
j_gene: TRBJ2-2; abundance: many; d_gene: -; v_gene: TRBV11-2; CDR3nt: TGTGCCAGCAGTAAAGAGCCGGTCGGGGAGCTGTTTTTT; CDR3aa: CASSKEPVGELFF
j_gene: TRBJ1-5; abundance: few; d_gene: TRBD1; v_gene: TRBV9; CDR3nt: TGTGCCAGCAGTCAAGGGGGCCCCCTCGAGGGACAGCCCCAGCATTTT; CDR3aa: CASSQGGPLEGQPQHF
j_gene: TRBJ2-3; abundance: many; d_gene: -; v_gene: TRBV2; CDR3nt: TGTGCCAGCCCCAAAGGGGGCGGGAGGTCAGATACGCAGTATTTT; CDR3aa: CASPKGGGRSDTQYF
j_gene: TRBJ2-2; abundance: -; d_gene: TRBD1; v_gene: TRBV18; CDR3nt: TGTGCCAGCTCATTCAACAGGGGGCAAGTGGCCGGGGAGCTGTTTTTT; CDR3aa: CASSFNRGQVAGELFF
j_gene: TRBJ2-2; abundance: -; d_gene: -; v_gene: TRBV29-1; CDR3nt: TGCAGCGTGATTACGGGACAAGCGGGCACCGGGGAGCTGTTTTTT; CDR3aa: CSVITGQAGTGELFF
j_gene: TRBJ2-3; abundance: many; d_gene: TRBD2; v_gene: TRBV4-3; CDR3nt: TGCGCCAGCAGCCAAGATCATAGCGGGGGCTCAGCTACGCAGTATTTT; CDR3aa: CASSQDHSGGSATQYF
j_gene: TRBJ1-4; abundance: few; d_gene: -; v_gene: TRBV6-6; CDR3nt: TGTGCCAGCAGTTACGTAGGTGAAAAACTGTTTTTT; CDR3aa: CASSYVGEKLFF
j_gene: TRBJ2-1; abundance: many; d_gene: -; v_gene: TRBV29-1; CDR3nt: TGCAGCGTTGACAGGGTCGAGAACAATGAGCAGTTCTTC; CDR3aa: CSVDRVENNEQFF
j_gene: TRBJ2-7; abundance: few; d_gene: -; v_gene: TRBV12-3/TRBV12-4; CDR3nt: TGTGCCAGCAGCTTGCCAGCCGGGTCAGCCTACGAGCAGTACTTC; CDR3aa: CASSLPAGSAYEQYF
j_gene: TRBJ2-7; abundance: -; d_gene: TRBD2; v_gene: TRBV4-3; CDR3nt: TGCGCCAGCAGCCAAGATACCGGGAGGGCTTACGAGCAGTACTTC; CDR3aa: CASSQDTGRAYEQYF
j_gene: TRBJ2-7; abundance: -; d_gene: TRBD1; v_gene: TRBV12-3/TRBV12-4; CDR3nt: TGTGCCAGCAGTCGGTCGGGACAGTCCTACGAGCAGTACTTC; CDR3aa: CASSRSGQSYEQYF
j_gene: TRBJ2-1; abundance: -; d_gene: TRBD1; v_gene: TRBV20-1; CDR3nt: TGCAGTGCTTTAAGGACAGGGTCACATGAGCAGTTCTTC; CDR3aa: CSALRTGSHEQFF
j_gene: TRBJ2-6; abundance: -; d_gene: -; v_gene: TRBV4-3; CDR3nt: TGCGCCAGCACCGCACAGACGGGCTCTGGGGCCAACGTCCTGACTTTC; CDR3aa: CASTAQTGSGANVLTF
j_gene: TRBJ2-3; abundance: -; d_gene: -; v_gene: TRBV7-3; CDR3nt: TGTGCCAGCAGTGGCGGGGAATCCAGTTCAGATACGCAGTATTTT; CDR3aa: CASSGGESSSDTQYF
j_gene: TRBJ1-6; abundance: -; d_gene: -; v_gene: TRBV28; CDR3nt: TGTGCCAGCAACAGGAGGTGGGGCTCCTATAATTCACCCCTCCACTTT; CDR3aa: CASNRRWGSYNSPLHF
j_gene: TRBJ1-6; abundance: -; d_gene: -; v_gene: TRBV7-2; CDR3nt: TGTGCCAGCAGCTTATTCTACGCGGGGTCCAATTCACCCCTCCACTTT; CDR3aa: CASSLFYAGSNSPLHF
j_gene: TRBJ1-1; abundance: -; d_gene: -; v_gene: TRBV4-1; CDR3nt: TGCGCCAGCAGCCAAGATGAGCAGGGGAGGACTGAAGCTTTCTTT; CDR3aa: CASSQDEQGRTEAFF
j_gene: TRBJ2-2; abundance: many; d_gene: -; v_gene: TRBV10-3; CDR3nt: TGTGCCATCAGTGATCCCTTCACCGGGGAGCTGTTTTTT; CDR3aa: CAISDPFTGELFF
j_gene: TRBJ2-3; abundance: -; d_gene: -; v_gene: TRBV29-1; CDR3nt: TGCAGCGGGGGGGAAGGGAGAAGGGGGACAGATACGCAGTATTTT; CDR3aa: CSGGEGRRGTDTQYF
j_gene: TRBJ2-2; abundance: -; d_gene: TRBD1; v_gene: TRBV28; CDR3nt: TGTGCCAGCAGTGTCGACAGGGTTAACACCGGGGAGCTGTTTTTT; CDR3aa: CASSVDRVNTGELFF
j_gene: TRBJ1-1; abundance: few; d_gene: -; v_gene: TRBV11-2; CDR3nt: TGTGCCAGCAGCCCCTGGACCCGTCGGGGGCTCACTGAAGCTTTCTTT; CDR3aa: CASSPWTRRGLTEAFF
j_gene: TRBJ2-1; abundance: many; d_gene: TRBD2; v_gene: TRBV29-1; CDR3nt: TGCAGCGTTACTAGCGTTAATGAGCAGTTCTTC; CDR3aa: CSVTSVNEQFF
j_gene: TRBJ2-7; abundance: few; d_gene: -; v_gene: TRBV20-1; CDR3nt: TGCAGTGAGGGACTGAAGAACTCCTACGAGCAGTACTTC; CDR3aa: CSEGLKNSYEQYF
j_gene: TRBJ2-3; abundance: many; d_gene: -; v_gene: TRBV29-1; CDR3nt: TGCAGCGTACTTTCCCCTTTAGTAGATACGCAGTATTTT; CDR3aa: CSVLSPLVDTQYF
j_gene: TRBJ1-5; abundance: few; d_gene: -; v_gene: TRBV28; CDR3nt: TGTGCCAGCAGTTTAATAGGGGGTCATCAGCCCCAGCATTTT; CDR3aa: CASSLIGGHQPQHF
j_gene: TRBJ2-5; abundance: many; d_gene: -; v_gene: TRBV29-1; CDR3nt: TGCAGCGTTGTATCGGGCGCCAACCAAGAGACCCAGTACTTC; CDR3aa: CSVVSGANQETQYF
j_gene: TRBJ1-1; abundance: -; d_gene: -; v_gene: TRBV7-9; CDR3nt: TGTGCCAGCAGCTCACAAAGTGAAGCTTTCTTT; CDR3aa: CASSSQSEAFF